These 26 T cell receptor beta chains were sequenced from one sample in a study of blood T cell repertoires in COVID-19 (dated by TCRdb to 2018 to 2021). The protocol used for the library was the immunoSEQ multiplex PCR assay. Not all clones reach the TCRdb copy of this immuneACCESS table, which keeps in-frame sequences only. Checked studies attribute under half of the gap to unresolved V genes and leave the rest unexplained. The sample table records around 140,000 clones; approximately 80% of these occur just once. The top ten clonotypes cover more than 5% of the sample. Material for sequencing was PBMCs or T cells enriched from blood (not recorded which). The receptors here all came from a woman in her fifties or sixties who had recovered from COVID-19.

The chain recombines TRBV19 with TRBJ1-2, with 7 bases matching TRBD1. V was clipped by 3 bases and J by 2 bases; unmatched bases: 9. The CDR3 length is 16 residues. From germline, CDR1 is LNHDA and CDR2 SQIVND (reference sequence). CDR3 amino acids: CASSILTGTENYGYTF. As DNA, the CDR3 is TGTGCCAGTAGTATCCTCACCGGGACAGAGAACTATGGCTACACCTTC. Drawing the rest from reference TRBV19 and TRBJ1-2, the complete variable domain is DGGITQSPKYLFRKEGQNVTLSCEQNLNHDAMYWYRQDPGQGLRLIYYSQIVNDFQKGDIAEGYSVSREKKESFPLTVTSAQKNPTAFYLCASSILTGTENYGYTFGSGTRLTVV.

V gene TRBV6-5 combines with J gene TRBJ2-1; D is unclear. The germline V and J ends were trimmed by 4 bases and 0 bases, with 7 bases remaining between them. This CDR3 has 14 amino acids. Germline V gives CDR1 MNHEY, CDR2 SVGAGI. CDR3 nucleotides: TGTGCCAGCAGTTCTGGCCGCTCCTACAATGAGCAGTTCTTC. It yields the protein CASSSGRSYNEQFF.

The chain carries TRBV11-3 and TRBJ2-2, with a weak D call TRBD2 (6 bases). CDR1 is SGHNT, CDR2 YENEEA, per germline. The CDR3 spans 15 residues. V lost 5 bases and J 5 bases, leaving 15 bases between the germline ends. The CDR3 DNA is TGTGCCAGCAGCGCTGACCCCGGGGGAACCGGGGAGCTGTTTTTT. Translating it yields CASSADPGGTGELFF.

This chain connects TRBV27 to TRBJ2-7; 11 bases align to TRBD1. This CDR3 is 14 amino acids long. Looked up from germline, CDR1 is MNHEY and CDR2 is SMNVEV (reference sequence). Losses at the gene ends were 6 bases for V and 2 bases for J; bases not matched to a gene: 3. CDR3 DNA: TGTGCCAGCAGCCGGGACAGGGGGACCTACGAGCAGTACTTC. Its translation: CASSRDRGTYEQYF.

V is TRBV30 and J is TRBJ2-1, with 7 bases fitting TRBD1. In germline, CDR1 is GTSNPN, CDR2 SVGIG (reference sequence). The junction had 18 bases not matched to a gene; V was cut back by 6 bases and J by 4 bases. The CDR3 has 17 residues. The CDR3 here is CACLQGVPTSQYNEQFF. The CDR3 DNA follows: TGTGCCTGCCTGCAGGGGGTCCCGACGAGCCAATACAATGAGCAGTTCTTC.

V gene TRBV6-1 combines with J gene TRBJ1-1; 8 bases map to TRBD1. V was pared by 2 bases and J by 10 bases, with 6 bases of the junction left unmatched. CDR1 and CDR2 (germline): MNHNS, SASEGT. The CDR3 is 13 amino acids. DNA of the CDR3: TGTGCCAGCAGTGAATCAGGGGGCGGAGGAGCTTTCTTT. Protein: CASSESGGGGAFF.

V usage is TRBV5-1 and J usage is TRBJ2-1; possible D gene TRBD1, 5 bases. The V and J ends lost 4 bases and 8 bases respectively, with 19 bases between them. CDR3 size: 15 residues. Germline CDR1 reads SGHRS; CDR2 reads YFSETQ. The CDR3 DNA reads as TGCGCCAGCAGCCAGGGCCCAAGCATAGGGGATGAGCAGTTCTTC. Protein product: CASSQGPSIGDEQFF.

This clone was counted only a few times. The chain uses TRBV5-8 and TRBJ2-2; tentatively, D is TRBD1 (6 bases). Germline values: CDR1 SGHTS, CDR2 YDEGEE. Trimming removed 4 bases at V and 7 bases at J, with 20 bases between. The CDR3 is 16 residues long. The CDR3 here is CASSLITGFSGGELFF. The CDR3 DNA sequence: TGTGCCAGCAGCCTCATCACAGGGTTTTCCGGCGGGGAGCTGTTTTTT.

The chain links TRBV2 to TRBJ2-7; D gene ambiguous. CDR3 length equals 15 residues. Germline V gene sequence: CDR1 SNHLY, CDR2 FYNNEI. Trimming took 6 bases from V and 3 from J, leaving 18 bases between them. The CDR3 bases are TGTGCCAGCAGGTCACCCTCCGGGTTTGGCTACGAGCAGTACTTC. Translated, it gives CASRSPSGFGYEQYF.

V is TRBV15 and J is TRBJ2-3; D is unresolved. This CDR3 contains 12 residues. From germline, CDR1 is LNHNV and CDR2 YYDKDF (reference sequence). V shed 0 bases and J shed 5 bases, with 3 bases lying between them. The CDR3 region has the DNA TGTGCCACCAGCAGAGATAAAGATACGCAGTATTTT. The encoded protein is CATSRDKDTQYF.

The V and J genes are TRBV2 and TRBJ1-2, with TRBD1 as a possible D gene (6 bases). Germline CDR1 and CDR2: SNHLY and FYNNEI. The CDR3 extends over 13 amino acids. Trimming took off 7 bases at V and 4 bases at J, with 13 bases between the two ends. The CDR3 is CASTVRGSYGYTF. DNA of the CDR3: TGTGCCAGCACCGTCAGGGGATCCTATGGCTACACCTTC.

A single count supports this clone. The chain is built from TRBV30 and TRBJ1-1; D may be TRBD1 (5 bases). This CDR3 has 12 amino acids. Germline V gene lookup returns CDR1 GTSNPN and CDR2 SVGIG (reference sequence). Trimming took off 8 bases at V and 3 bases at J, with 13 bases between the two ends. The CDR3 coding sequence is TGTGCCCTCCGGGGGTGGGACACTGAAGCTTTCTTT. This sequence encodes CALRGWDTEAFF.

The genes are TRBV4-1 and TRBJ1-6; D might be TRBD1 (5 bases). The CDR3 covers 16 residues. CDR1 MGHRA and CDR2 YSYEKL come from the germline V gene. Trimming took off 0 bases at V and 9 bases at J, with 15 bases between the two ends. CDR3 bases: TGCGCCAGCAGCCAAGAGCAGGGAAGTTCCATTTCACCCCTCCACTTT. Translation gives CASSQEQGSSISPLHF.

This chain links TRBV2 with TRBJ1-1; no clear D. This CDR3 region has 13 residues. V lost 4 bases to trimming and J lost 5 bases, with 11 bases between them. Germline CDR1 reads SNHLY; CDR2 reads FYNNEI. For the CDR3, the DNA is TGTGCCAGCAGTGTCGGCCGAGGGACTGAAGCTTTCTTT. Translation gives CASSVGRGTEAFF.

This clone was found many times. The genes are TRBV6-5 and TRBJ2-7, with a possible D match to TRBD2 (5 bases). The germline CDR1 and CDR2 sequences are MNHEY and SVGAGI. The CDR3 has 13 residues. Trimming removed 4 bases at V and 2 bases at J, with 9 bases between. CDR3: CASSSGYTYEQYF. The CDR3 DNA reads as TGTGCCAGCAGTTCGGGATATACCTACGAGCAGTACTTC.

J is TRBJ2-7 and V is TRBV20-1; no clear D gene. This CDR3 contains 11 residues. The germline V gene has CDR1 DFQATT and CDR2 SNEGSKA (reference sequence). V shed 3 bases and J shed 2 bases, with 5 bases lying between them. CDR3 sequence reads: CSAREPYEQYF. The CDR3 nucleotides read TGCAGTGCTAGGGAGCCCTACGAGCAGTACTTC.

J is TRBJ1-1 and V is TRBV18; D might be TRBD1 (5 bases). V dropped 3 bases and J dropped 7 bases, with 15 bases sitting between them. The germline CDR1 and CDR2 sequences are KGHSH and LQKENI. The CDR3 runs to 14 residues. The CDR3 bases are TGTGCCAGCTCACCCGGGGGGGGGTTCCGTGAAGCTTTCTTT. Translation: CASSPGGGFREAFF.

The J gene is TRBJ1-1, the V gene TRBV28, with TRBD1 matching over 7 bases. The V gene's germline CDR1 is MDHEN and CDR2 SYDVKM. V was clipped by 4 bases and J by 4 bases; unmatched bases: 6. This CDR3 has 14 residues. This chain's CDR3 is CASSSDREVTEAFF. As DNA, the CDR3 is TGTGCCAGCAGTTCCGACAGGGAGGTCACTGAAGCTTTCTTT.

This clone was found a few times. The chain couples TRBV7-6 to TRBJ2-3, with 11 bases fitting TRBD2. Germline lookup yields CDR1 SGHVS and CDR2 FNYEAQ. This CDR3 region has 15 residues. Trimming at V came to 4 bases and at J to 11 bases, leaving 11 bases not matched to a gene. CDR3 bases: TGTGCCAGCAGCTCACTAGCGGGGGACTTCATAGGGCAGTATTTT. Translation: CASSSLAGDFIGQYF.

J is TRBJ2-2 and V is TRBV12-3 or TRBV12-4, with 7 bases lining up with TRBD2. V dropped 11 bases and J dropped 6; count of bases not matched to a gene: 6. CDR3 length: 12 amino acids. The CDR3 bases are TGTGCCGCGGCGGGGGTAGCCGGGGAGCTGTTTTTT. Encoded protein: CAAAGVAGELFF.

V and J are TRBV6-5 and TRBJ2-7, with a possible D match to TRBD2 (5 bases). The CDR3 covers 14 residues. Germline V gene lookup returns CDR1 MNHEY and CDR2 SVGAGI. The germline V and J ends were trimmed by 7 bases and 1 base, with 14 bases remaining between them. This chain's CDR3 is CASIFVEGSYEQYF. CDR3 DNA sequence: TGTGCCAGCATATTTGTCGAGGGATCCTACGAGCAGTACTTC.

The V and J genes are TRBV4-1 and TRBJ2-3; 11 bases are a match to TRBD2. The J segment lost 6 bases and the V segment lost 1 base, leaving 3 bases of the junction unmatched. Germline lookup yields CDR1 MGHRA and CDR2 YSYEKL. The CDR3 runs to 15 residues. The CDR3 here is CASSQVAGGPDTQYF. The DNA of the CDR3 is TGCGCCAGCAGCCAAGTAGCGGGGGGGCCCGATACGCAGTATTTT.

This clone was detected only a few times. The V call is TRBV23-1, the J call TRBJ1-5, with 8 bases that match TRBD1. TRBV23-1 is designated an ORF whose function remains uncertain. The ends lost 2 bases at V and 2 bases at J; junction bases unmatched: 2. The CDR3 has 15 amino acids. CDR3 residues: CASSQQGARNQPQHF. The DNA for the CDR3 is TGCGCCAGCAGTCAACAGGGGGCGCGCAATCAGCCCCAGCATTTT.

The chain couples TRBV6-4 to TRBJ2-2; 7 bases align to TRBD1. Per the germline V gene, CDR1 is MRHNA and CDR2 is SNTAGT. The CDR3 extends over 14 amino acids. J lost 6 bases, V lost 6 bases, and 7 bases had no gene match. For the CDR3, the DNA is TGTGCCAGCAGCATACGCCAGGGGGCCGGGGAGCTGTTTTTT. It encodes CASSIRQGAGELFF.

The chain joins TRBV11-3 to TRBJ2-1, with TRBD2 matching 7 bases. CDR1 SGHNT and CDR2 YENEEA come from the germline V gene. CDR3 length: 15 amino acids. After removal of 2 bases from V and 10 bases from J, the junction contained 11 bases not matched to a gene. CDR3 DNA sequence: TGTGCCAGCAGCTTAAGCCAGCGGGGTAGCAAGGAGCAGTTCTTC. Protein sequence: CASSLSQRGSKEQFF.

This chain joins TRBV7-9 and TRBJ2-5; 8 bases fit TRBD2. Trimming cost V 5 bases and J 4 bases; bases outside gene matches: 9. Germline V gene data show CDR1 as SEHNR and CDR2 as FQNEAQ (reference sequence). CDR3 length: 15 amino acids. CDR3 amino acids: CASSEPGLGRETQYF. The CDR3 bases are TGTGCCAGCAGCGAGCCGGGACTAGGACGAGAGACCCAGTACTTC.